One and the same sample provided the 32 T cell receptor beta chains below, sequenced in a study of shared clonotypes between healthy human individuals. TCRdb's table, derived via immunoSEQ multiplex PCR, lists solely in-frame clones and lacks some. This table holds more than 450,000 clones, 60% to 85% found once. The sequenced material came from PBMCs. The receptors here all came from a woman in her 40s in good health. Some clones in this sample may be carry-over from other donors' samples.

The chain couples TRBV9 to TRBJ2-3, with TRBD2 as a possible D gene (6 bases). CDR1 and CDR2 from the germline V gene are SGDLS and YYNGEE. The CDR3 length is 16 residues. V shed 1 base and J shed 5 bases, with 17 bases lying between them. For the CDR3, the DNA is TGTGCCAGCAGCGTACGGACGGGCGGGACGGGAGATACGCAGTATTTT. It translates to CASSVRTGGTGDTQYF.

CDR3 nucleotides: TGTGCCAGCAGCTTAGTTTCTACGGCCTCTGGAAACACCATATATTTT. It translates to CASSLVSTASGNTIYF. This sequence joins TRBV7-2 and TRBJ1-3; D gene unclear. There are 16 residues in the CDR3. Germline V gene sequence: CDR1 SGHTA, CDR2 FQGNSA. V lost 1 base and J 0 bases, leaving 10 bases between the germline ends.

A few counts support this clone. The chain carries TRBV2 and TRBJ1-3; tentatively, D is TRBD1 (6 bases). Per germline, CDR1 SNHLY and CDR2 FYNNEI. Trimming took 6 bases from V and 0 from J, leaving 12 bases between them. The CDR3 totals 15 residues. This CDR3 is CASSGGAASGNTIYF. The CDR3 region has the DNA TGTGCCAGCAGCGGGGGGGCGGCCTCTGGAAACACCATATATTTT.

The chain couples TRBV27 to TRBJ2-1, with 12 positions matching TRBD2. The CDR3 runs 13 residues. The germline gives CDR1 MNHEY, CDR2 SMNVEV (reference sequence). V was clipped by 11 bases and J by 8 bases; unmatched bases: 7. Here the CDR3 reads CASRLAGEYEQFF. CDR3 DNA: TGTGCCTCCCGACTAGCGGGAGAGTATGAGCAGTTCTTC.

This chain links TRBV2 with TRBJ1-6; the D is unclear. Germline assignment: CDR1 SNHLY and CDR2 FYNNEI. This CDR3 is built from 13 residues. Trimming stripped 7 bases from V and 8 bases from J, with 12 bases between. The CDR3 nucleotides read TGTGCCAGCACGCCGTCCGAGGATTCACCCCTCCACTTT. This sequence encodes CASTPSEDSPLHF.

The chain has TRBV5-1 and TRBJ2-2; D is unclear. The CDR3 has 14 residues. CDR1 SGHRS and CDR2 YFSETQ come from the germline V gene. Trimming took off 4 bases at V and 8 bases at J, with 15 bases between the two ends. DNA of the CDR3: TGCGCCAGCAGCCCGGGTCCCCATATAGGGGAGCTGTTTTTT. Amino acid sequence: CASSPGPHIGELFF.

V and J are TRBV7-3 and TRBJ1-1; D is possibly TRBD1 (5 bases). V was trimmed by 2 bases and J by 2 bases, leaving 12 bases between them. The length of the CDR3 is 15 residues. Looked up from germline, CDR1 is SGHTA and CDR2 is FQGTGA. CDR3 region: CASSLGGGLNTEAFF. CDR3 sequence (DNA): TGTGCCAGCAGCTTAGGGGGAGGGTTAAACACTGAAGCTTTCTTT.

This chain uses TRBV30 with TRBJ2-3; 11 bases are shared with TRBD2. The junction had 3 bases not matched to a gene; V was cut back by 1 base and J by 0 bases. This CDR3 comprises 16 residues. Germline loops: CDR1 GTSNPN, CDR2 SVGIG (reference sequence). CDR3 amino acids: CAWSGPSGRSTDTQYF. The CDR3 DNA is TGTGCCTGGAGTGGTCCTAGCGGGAGGAGCACAGATACGCAGTATTTT. Together with reference TRBV30 and TRBJ2-3, the CDR3 gives the full variable domain: SQTIHQWPATLVQPVGSPLSLECTVEGTSNPNLYWYRQAAGRGLQLLFYSVGIGQISSEVPQNLSASRPQDRQFILSSKKLLLSDSGFYLCAWSGPSGRSTDTQYFGPGTRLTVL.

This chain uses TRBV5-1 with TRBJ2-5; 10 bases line up with TRBD2. V lost 1 base and J lost 3; bases outside the gene matches: 6. The CDR3 spans 16 residues. Germline values: CDR1 SGHRS, CDR2 YFSETQ. The CDR3, as DNA: TGCGCCAGCAGCTTGAAATTCCTAGCGGGAGAAGAGACCCAGTACTTC. Translated, it gives CASSLKFLAGEETQYF.

The chain recombines TRBV19 with TRBJ1-5; 9 bases map to TRBD1. The CDR3 has 15 residues. The germline CDR1 and CDR2 sequences are LNHDA and SQIVND (reference sequence). J gave up 4 bases and V 6 bases, and 7 bases lay outside the gene matches. CDR3 protein: CASRQDRGGNQPQHF. The CDR3 DNA reads as TGTGCCAGTAGACAAGACAGGGGGGGGAATCAGCCCCAGCATTTT.

This chain uses TRBV20-1 with TRBJ1-2; D is perhaps TRBD1 (5 bases). The CDR3 has 10 amino acids. The V gene's germline CDR1 is DFQATT and CDR2 SNEGSKA (reference sequence). The V end lost 3 bases, the J end lost 8 bases, and 7 bases lay between the germline ends. In DNA, the CDR3 is TGCAGTGCTAGGGGACCCGGCTACACCTTC. Its protein is CSARGPGYTF.

This clone was recorded a few times. This chain joins TRBV7-8 and TRBJ2-1; TRBD1 matches at 10 bases. Losses at the gene ends were 5 bases for V and 3 bases for J; bases not matched to a gene: 4. Germline V gene sequence: CDR1 SGHVS, CDR2 FQNEAQ. This CDR3 has 15 residues. This CDR3 is CASSRQGAYYNEQFF. DNA of the CDR3: TGTGCCAGCAGCCGACAGGGGGCTTACTACAATGAGCAGTTCTTC. Full variable domain (outside the CDR3, taken from reference TRBV7-8 and TRBJ2-1): GAGVSQSPRYKVAKRGQDVALRCDPISGHVSLFWYQQALGQGPEFLTYFQNEAQLDKSGLPSDRFFAERPEGSVSTLKIQRTQQEDSAVYLCASSRQGAYYNEQFFGPGTRLTVL.

This clone showed up just once. This chain connects TRBV18 to TRBJ2-5, with 9 bases fitting TRBD2. With the DNA end fitting TRBJ2-7 better, the J assignment may be wrong. This CDR3 is built from 16 residues. CDR1 KGHSH and CDR2 LQKENI come from the germline V gene. The CDR3 DNA reads TGTGCCAGCTCACCGAGTGGAGCGGGAGGTGCCTACGAGCAGTACTTC. Translation gives CASSPSGAGGAYEQYF.

This clone was seen a handful of times. This chain joins TRBV7-2 and TRBJ1-2; no definite D call. The germline V gene encodes CDR1 SGHTA and CDR2 FQGNSA. Trimming removed 2 bases at V and 0 bases at J, with 13 bases between. The CDR3 extends over 16 amino acids. CDR3 sequence reads: CASSLQTAATNYGYTF. The CDR3 DNA reads TGTGCCAGCAGCTTACAAACCGCGGCTACTAACTATGGCTACACCTTC. Full variable domain (remainder filled in from reference TRBV7-2 and TRBJ1-2): GAGVSQSPSNKVTEKGKDVELRCDPISGHTALYWYRQSLGQGLEFLIYFQGNSAPDKSGLPSDRFSAERTGGSVSTLTIQRTQQEDSAVYLCASSLQTAATNYGYTFGSGTRLTVV.

The rearrangement links TRBV10-2 to TRBJ2-2; TRBD2 is a possible D gene (5 bases). V lost 8 bases and J 7 bases, leaving 11 bases between the germline ends. The V gene's germline CDR1 is WSHSY and CDR2 SAAADI. CDR3 length equals 12 residues. As DNA, the CDR3 is TGCGCCAGCGGCTCGGGGAACGGGGAGCTGTTTTTT. Residues: CASGSGNGELFF.

Of note for this clone: The sample has other DNA sequences that encode this CDR3 too. The chain employs TRBV9 and TRBJ1-2; D unresolved. From germline, CDR1 is SGDLS and CDR2 YYNGEE. The CDR3 spans 14 residues. The V gene lost 3 bases and the J gene lost 7 bases, with 16 bases spanning the gap. Here the CDR3 DNA reads TGTGCCAGCAGCGCCGAAGGAATCTCGGGTGGCTACACCTTC. Its protein is CASSAEGISGGYTF.

The chain uses TRBV28 and TRBJ2-1, with 8 bases aligning to TRBD2. The CDR3 length is 14 residues. The J segment lost 10 bases and the V segment lost 3 bases, leaving 8 bases of the junction unmatched. The germline V gene has CDR1 MDHEN and CDR2 SYDVKM. CDR3 DNA: TGTGCCAGCAGTTTCCTTAGCGGGATTTCGGAGCAGTTCTTC. It encodes CASSFLSGISEQFF.

This sequence joins TRBV30 and TRBJ1-4; no clear D gene. The CDR3 has 14 amino acids. Germline V gene data show CDR1 as GTSNPN and CDR2 as SVGIG (reference sequence). V gave up 3 bases and J gave up 8 bases, with 16 bases separating them. This CDR3 is CAWSPVFGEEKLFF. For the CDR3, the DNA is TGTGCCTGGAGCCCCGTGTTTGGGGAGGAAAAACTGTTTTTT.

The chain couples TRBV4-1 to TRBJ2-1; no clear D gene. The CDR3 extends over 15 amino acids. Trimming stripped 0 bases from V and 8 bases from J, with 14 bases between. Germline V gene data show CDR1 as MGHRA and CDR2 as YSYEKL. The CDR3 DNA sequence: TGCGCCAGCAGCCAAGAAGTATCCGGGTGGGATGAGCAGTTCTTC. Protein sequence: CASSQEVSGWDEQFF.

The rearrangement joins TRBV30 to TRBJ1-1; D remains ambiguous. Germline assignment: CDR1 GTSNPN and CDR2 SVGIG (reference sequence). This CDR3 has 12 residues. Trimming pared 3 bases from V and 4 bases from J, leaving 9 bases between. This CDR3 reads CAWRDFGTEAFF. The DNA for the CDR3 is TGTGCCTGGAGGGACTTTGGCACTGAAGCTTTCTTT.

The chain joins TRBV29-1 to TRBJ2-5, with D perhaps matching TRBD1 (6 bases). Germline V gene data show CDR1 as SQVTM and CDR2 as ANQGSEA. The CDR3 runs 13 residues. V gave up 7 bases and J gave up 3 bases, with 15 bases separating them. CDR3 sequence (DNA): TGCAGCGCCCTCCGTTCAGGGGAAGAGACCCAGTACTTC. Protein sequence: CSALRSGEETQYF.

V is TRBV15 and J is TRBJ2-3; a weak D match, TRBD2 (7 bases). Germline V gene lookup returns CDR1 LNHNV and CDR2 YYDKDF (reference sequence). The CDR3 extends over 17 amino acids. Trimming took 0 bases from V and 6 from J, leaving 19 bases between them. CDR3 loop: CATSRDRGSGTQDTQYF. CDR3 nucleotide sequence: TGTGCCACCAGCAGAGATCGGGGCAGCGGGACACAGGATACGCAGTATTTT.

This chain connects TRBV5-1 to TRBJ2-7; 13 bases agree with TRBD2. This CDR3 is built from 15 residues. V was clipped by 4 bases and J by 3 bases; unmatched bases: 4. Germline CDR1 is SGHRS and CDR2 is YFSETQ. CDR3 bases: TGCGCCAGCAGCCCGAGGACTAGCGGGGGCTACGAGCAGTACTTC. It codes for CASSPRTSGGYEQYF.

Details on this clone: A single base separates this from a much larger clone, so it may be a read error. The rearrangement uses TRBV6-4 and TRBJ2-7; the D gene is possibly TRBD2 (5 bases). There are 12 residues in the CDR3. The germline V gene has CDR1 MRHNA and CDR2 SNTAGT. The DNA for the CDR3 is TGTGCCAGCAGCTCTAGCAATCACGAGCGGTACTTC. This encodes CASSSSNHERYF.

This rearrangement joins TRBV4-1 to TRBJ1-2; 8 bases fit TRBD1. Germline assignment: CDR1 MGHRA and CDR2 YSYEKL. The CDR3 extends over 18 amino acids. V was pared by 2 bases and J by 6 bases, with 17 bases of the junction left unmatched. The CDR3 DNA follows: TGCGCCAGCAGCCAACTTCCCGGGACAGGAGTTTACACGGATGGCTACACCTTC. Residues: CASSQLPGTGVYTDGYTF.

The chain uses TRBV4-3 and TRBJ2-7, with D uncertain. The CDR3 covers 15 residues. V lost 1 base and J lost 4, with 14 bases in between. Germline V gene lookup returns CDR1 LGHNA and CDR2 YSLEER. This CDR3 reads CASSQAKQPGYEQYF. DNA for the CDR3: TGCGCCAGCAGCCAAGCGAAGCAGCCCGGTTACGAGCAGTACTTC.

The chain links TRBV28 to TRBJ2-1; 14 nucleotides align to TRBD2. The CDR3 runs to 17 residues. Germline V lookup: CDR1 MDHEN, CDR2 SYDVKM. V shed 5 bases, J shed 6 bases, and the junction held 9 bases outside the gene matches. CDR3 in amino acids: CASSPSTTSGRGNEQFF. In DNA form, the CDR3 reads TGTGCCAGCAGTCCGAGCACGACTAGCGGGAGGGGCAATGAGCAGTTCTTC.

The rearrangement uses TRBV11-2 and TRBJ2-7, with TRBD2 matching 14 bases. The V and J ends lost 6 bases and 5 bases, in that order; junction bases with no gene match: 6. CDR1 is SGHAT, CDR2 FQNNGV, per germline. The CDR3 has 15 amino acids. The CDR3 here is CASRSGLAGADEQYF. The CDR3, as DNA: TGTGCCAGCAGATCGGGACTAGCGGGAGCAGACGAGCAGTACTTC.

The chain couples TRBV30 to TRBJ2-5, with 10 nucleotides matching TRBD1. CDR1 and CDR2 from the germline V gene are GTSNPN and SVGIG (reference sequence). The J segment lost 3 bases and the V segment lost 1 base, leaving 14 bases of the junction unmatched. This CDR3 region has 18 residues. This chain's CDR3 is CAWSGRQGAGRSKETQYF. CDR3 DNA: TGTGCCTGGAGTGGGAGACAGGGGGCCGGGAGGTCCAAAGAGACCCAGTACTTC.

The chain has TRBV6-5 and TRBJ1-3; D gene uncertain. The CDR3 loop spans 15 amino acids. Germline-derived CDR1 and CDR2 are MNHEY and SVGAGI. The V end lost 8 bases, the J end lost 0 bases, and 14 bases lay between the germline ends. The CDR3 loop reads CASLPSGHSGNTIYF. CDR3 nucleotides: TGTGCCAGCCTCCCCTCGGGCCACTCTGGAAACACCATATATTTT.

This clone was counted between two and nine times. The chain carries TRBV18 and TRBJ2-5; 14 nucleotides match TRBD2. This CDR3 region has 16 residues. After removal of 3 bases from V and 5 bases from J, the junction contained 5 bases not matched to a gene. Germline V gives CDR1 KGHSH, CDR2 LQKENI. The CDR3 nucleotides read TGTGCCAGCTCACCGGGACTAGCGGGAGTCGGGGAGACCCAGTACTTC. Translating gives CASSPGLAGVGETQYF.

The chain combines TRBV19 with TRBJ2-7, with 8 bases identical to TRBD2. Germline V gene data show CDR1 as LNHDA and CDR2 as SQIVND (reference sequence). This CDR3 comprises 14 residues. Losses at the gene ends were 6 bases for V and 2 bases for J; bases not matched to a gene: 6. CDR3 in amino acids: CASSSTGGAYEQYF. As DNA, the CDR3 is TGTGCCAGTAGCTCAACCGGGGGGGCCTACGAGCAGTACTTC.